This record looks at one T cell receptor (beta chain) sequence and its context. Its antigen is unknown. The sample originates from a study of beta chain features in type 1 diabetes. Overall study context: Sorted cells examined across all samples numbered 107,917,701.

Study-wide findings and caveats: Individuals with type 1 diabetes displayed fewer insertions and more deletions at VDJ junctions. For Type 1 diabetes patients, all four CD4+ subsets carried TCRB CDR3s that were moderately but significantly shorter. Patients showed naive, central memory and Treg TCRB repertoires that appeared more similar than those of healthy donors.

Each sorted population was over 95% pure. The V end lost 4 bases, the J end lost 6 bases, and 18 bases lay between the germline ends. The CDR3 contains 15 residues. Germline CDR1 reads SGHDN; CDR2 reads FVKESK. Expressed TCRB transcripts were sequenced, since all the RNA that had been isolated was reverse transcribed. Sequencing used immunoSEQ multiplex PCR; TCRdb keeps in-frame clones, though not all of them. The table includes some 330,000 clones, 10% to 15% detected once. This sequence joins TRBV14 and TRBJ2-5, with a weak D call TRBD1 (6 bases). The sample comprised naive CD4+ T cells from blood. The source of this sequence is a woman aged 18-35 years with type 1 diabetes. The CDR3 protein is CASSPPAWGLQTQYF. In DNA, the CDR3 is TGTGCCAGCAGCCCCCCGGCCTGGGGGCTGCAGACCCAGTACTTC.